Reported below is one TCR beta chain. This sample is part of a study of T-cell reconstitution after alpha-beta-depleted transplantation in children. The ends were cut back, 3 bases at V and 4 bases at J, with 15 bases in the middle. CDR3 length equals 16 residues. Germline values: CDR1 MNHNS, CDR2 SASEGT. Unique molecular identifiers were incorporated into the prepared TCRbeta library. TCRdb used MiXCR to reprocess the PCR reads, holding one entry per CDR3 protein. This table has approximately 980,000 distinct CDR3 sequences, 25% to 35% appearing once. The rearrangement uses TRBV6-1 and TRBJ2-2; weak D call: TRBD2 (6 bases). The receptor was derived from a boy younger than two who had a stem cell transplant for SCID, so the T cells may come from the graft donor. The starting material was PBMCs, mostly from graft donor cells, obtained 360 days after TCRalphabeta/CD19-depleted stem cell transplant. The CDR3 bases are TGTGCCAGCAGTGATTGGGGGGAGGCGGTCACCGGGGAGCTGTTTTTT. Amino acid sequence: CASSDWGEAVTGELFF.